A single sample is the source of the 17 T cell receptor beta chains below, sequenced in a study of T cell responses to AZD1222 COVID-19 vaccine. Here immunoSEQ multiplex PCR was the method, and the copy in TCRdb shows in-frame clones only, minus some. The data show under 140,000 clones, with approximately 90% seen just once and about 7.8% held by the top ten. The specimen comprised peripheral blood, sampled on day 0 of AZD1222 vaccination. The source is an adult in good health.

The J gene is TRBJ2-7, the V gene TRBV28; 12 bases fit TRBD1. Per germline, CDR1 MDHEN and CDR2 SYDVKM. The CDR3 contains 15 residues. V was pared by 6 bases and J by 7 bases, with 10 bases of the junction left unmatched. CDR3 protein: CASRFGTGGSGEQYF. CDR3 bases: TGTGCCAGCAGGTTCGGGACAGGGGGCTCCGGGGAGCAGTACTTC. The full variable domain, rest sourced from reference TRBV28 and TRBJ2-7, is DVKVTQSSRYLVKRTGEKVFLECVQDMDHENMFWYRQDPGLGLRLIYFSYDVKMKEKGDIPEGYSVSREKKERFSLILESASTNQTSMYLCASRFGTGGSGEQYFGPGTRLTVT.

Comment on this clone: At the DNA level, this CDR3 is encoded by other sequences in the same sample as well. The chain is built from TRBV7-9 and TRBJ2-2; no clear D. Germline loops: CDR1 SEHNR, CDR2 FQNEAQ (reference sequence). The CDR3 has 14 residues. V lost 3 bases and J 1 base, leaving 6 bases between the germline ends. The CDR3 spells CASSLGGNTGELFF. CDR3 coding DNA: TGTGCCAGCAGCTTGGGCGGGAACACCGGGGAGCTGTTTTTT.

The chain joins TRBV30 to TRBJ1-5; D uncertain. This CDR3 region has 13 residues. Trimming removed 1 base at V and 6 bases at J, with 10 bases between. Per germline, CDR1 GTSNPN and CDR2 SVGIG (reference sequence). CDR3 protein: CAWSGESGQPQHF. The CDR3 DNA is TGTGCCTGGAGTGGAGAGTCGGGTCAGCCCCAGCATTTT.

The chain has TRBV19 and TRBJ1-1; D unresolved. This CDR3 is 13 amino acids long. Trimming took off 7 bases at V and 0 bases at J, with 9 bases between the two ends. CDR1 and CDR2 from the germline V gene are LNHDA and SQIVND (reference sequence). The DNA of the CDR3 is TGTGCCAGTAATCGGGCCGTGAACACTGAAGCTTTCTTT. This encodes CASNRAVNTEAFF.

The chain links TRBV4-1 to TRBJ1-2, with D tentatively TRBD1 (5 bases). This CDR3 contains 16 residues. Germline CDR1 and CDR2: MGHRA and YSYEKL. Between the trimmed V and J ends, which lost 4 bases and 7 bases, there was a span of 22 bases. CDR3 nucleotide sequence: TGCGCCAGCAGCCCGACCTTGGGACTGGGGCGGGGTGGCTACACCTTC. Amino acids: CASSPTLGLGRGGYTF.

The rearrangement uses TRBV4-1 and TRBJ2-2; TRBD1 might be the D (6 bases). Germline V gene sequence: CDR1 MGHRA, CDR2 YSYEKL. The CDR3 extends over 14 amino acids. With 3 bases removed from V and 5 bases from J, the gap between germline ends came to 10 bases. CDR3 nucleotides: TGCGCCAGCAGCCAGGCCACAGGGACCGGGGAGCTGTTTTTT. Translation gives CASSQATGTGELFF.

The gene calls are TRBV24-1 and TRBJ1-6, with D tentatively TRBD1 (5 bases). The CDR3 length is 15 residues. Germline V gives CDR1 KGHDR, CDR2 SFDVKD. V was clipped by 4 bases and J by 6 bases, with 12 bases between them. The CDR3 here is CATSESQGGNSPLHF. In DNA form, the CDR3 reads TGTGCCACCAGTGAAAGCCAGGGAGGTAATTCACCCCTCCACTTT.

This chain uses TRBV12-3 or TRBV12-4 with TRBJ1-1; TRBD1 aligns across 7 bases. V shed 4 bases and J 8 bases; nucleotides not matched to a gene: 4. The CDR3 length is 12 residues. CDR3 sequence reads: CASSSQGGEAFF. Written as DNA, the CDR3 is TGTGCCAGCAGTTCGCAGGGGGGGGAAGCTTTCTTT.

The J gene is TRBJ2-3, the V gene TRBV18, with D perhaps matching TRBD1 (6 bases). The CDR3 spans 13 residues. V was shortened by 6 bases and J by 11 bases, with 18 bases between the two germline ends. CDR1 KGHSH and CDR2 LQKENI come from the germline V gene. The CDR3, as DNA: TGTGCCAGCTCGGCCGGGACACCCAAGGGGCAGTATTTT. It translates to CASSAGTPKGQYF. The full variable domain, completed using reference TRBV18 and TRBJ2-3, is NAGVMQNPRHLVRRRGQEARLRCSPMKGHSHVYWYRQLPEEGLKFMVYLQKENIIDESGMPKERFSAEFPKEGPSILRIQQVVRGDSAAYFCASSAGTPKGQYFGPGTRLTVL.

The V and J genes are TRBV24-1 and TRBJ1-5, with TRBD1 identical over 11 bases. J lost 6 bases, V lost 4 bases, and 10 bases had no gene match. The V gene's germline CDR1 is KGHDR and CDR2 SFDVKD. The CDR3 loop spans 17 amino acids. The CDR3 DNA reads TGTGCCACCAGTGACCATCGCGGACAGGGGGCGAGTCAGCCCCAGCATTTT. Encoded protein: CATSDHRGQGASQPQHF.

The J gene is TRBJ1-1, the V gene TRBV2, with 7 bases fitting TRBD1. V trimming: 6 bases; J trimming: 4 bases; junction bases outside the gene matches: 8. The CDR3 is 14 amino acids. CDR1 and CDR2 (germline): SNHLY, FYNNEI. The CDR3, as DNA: TGTGCCAGCAGGGGGGAGGGGGCAGGCACTGAAGCTTTCTTT. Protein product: CASRGEGAGTEAFF.

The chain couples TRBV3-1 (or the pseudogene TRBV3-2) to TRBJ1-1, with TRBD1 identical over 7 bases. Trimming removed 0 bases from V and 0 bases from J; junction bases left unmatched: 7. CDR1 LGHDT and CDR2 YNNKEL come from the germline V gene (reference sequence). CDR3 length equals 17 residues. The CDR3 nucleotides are TGTGCCAGCAGCCAAGACGGGGACAGCATTATGAACACTGAAGCTTTCTTT. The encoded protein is CASSQDGDSIMNTEAFF.

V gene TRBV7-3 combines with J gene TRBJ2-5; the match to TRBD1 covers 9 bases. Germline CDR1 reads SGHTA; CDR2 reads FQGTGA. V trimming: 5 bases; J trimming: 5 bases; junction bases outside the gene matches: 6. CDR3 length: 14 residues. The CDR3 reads CASSPDRGRETQYF. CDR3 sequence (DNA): TGTGCCAGCAGCCCCGACAGGGGGAGGGAGACCCAGTACTTC.

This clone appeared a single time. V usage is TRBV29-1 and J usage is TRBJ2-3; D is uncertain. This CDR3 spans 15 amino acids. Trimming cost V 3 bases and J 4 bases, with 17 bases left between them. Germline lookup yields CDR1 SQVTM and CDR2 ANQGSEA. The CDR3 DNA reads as TGCAGCGTTGATTTTCCTAACAGTAAAGCAGATACGCAGTATTTT. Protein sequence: CSVDFPNSKADTQYF.

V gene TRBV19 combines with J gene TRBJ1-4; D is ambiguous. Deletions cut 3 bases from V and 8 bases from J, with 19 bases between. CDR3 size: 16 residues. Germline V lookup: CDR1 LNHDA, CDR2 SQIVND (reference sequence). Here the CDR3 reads CASSMSSIQPPEKLFF. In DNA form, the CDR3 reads TGTGCCAGTAGTATGAGCTCGATACAACCTCCCGAAAAACTGTTTTTT.

CDR3 sequence (DNA): TGTGCCAGCAGTGCGGCAGGCTATGGCTACACCTTC. As protein: CASSAAGYGYTF. The rearrangement links TRBV2 to TRBJ1-2; D gene ambiguous. V was pared by 4 bases and J by 4 bases, with 7 bases between. Germline-derived CDR1 and CDR2 are SNHLY and FYNNEI. This CDR3 has 12 amino acids.

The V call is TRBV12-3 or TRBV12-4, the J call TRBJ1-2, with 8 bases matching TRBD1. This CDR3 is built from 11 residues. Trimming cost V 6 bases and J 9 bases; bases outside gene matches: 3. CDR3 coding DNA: TGTGCCAGCAGCAGACAGGGGCGCTACACCTTC. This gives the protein CASSRQGRYTF.